This T cell receptor beta chain was profiled in a study of blood T cells in healthy people across ages. Study findings and constraints: Long-lived and aged donors differed, with more naive CD4+ cells and higher diversity in the long-lived.

Comment on this clonotype: Its antigen is unidentified.

Then a second PCR, running about 6 to 12 cycles, was carried out with a sample-barcoded 5' primer and a J-beta primer mix. In TCRdb, the 5' RACE reads were re-called with MiXCR into one record per CDR3 protein. Here the sample spans roughly 1.9 million distinct CDR3 sequences, roughly two fifths being singletons. The CDR3 consists of 15 residues. Trimming removed 0 bases from V and 2 bases from J; junction bases left unmatched: 4. Germline-derived CDR1 and CDR2 are GTSNPN and SVGIG (reference sequence). The V gene is TRBV30, the J gene TRBJ2-3; 8 bases map to TRBD2. Sequencing used blood. The receptor was derived from a human donor in good health. For the CDR3, the DNA is TGTGCCTGGAGTGTAATGCGGGGGGACACAGATACGCAGTATTTT. Its protein is CAWSVMRGDTDTQYF.